These 14 T cell receptor beta chains came from one sample sequenced in a study of T cell responses to AZD1222 COVID-19 vaccine. The assay was immunoSEQ multiplex PCR, and TCRdb's table has in-frame clones only and misses some. Of tens of thousands of clones in the sample, roughly 90% are singletons; the top ten hold approximately 21%. The sample here was peripheral blood, taken on day 0 of AZD1222 vaccination. Every receptor here comes from an adult in good health.

This clone occurred many times. This chain links TRBV27 with TRBJ2-2, with 10 bases that match TRBD1. Germline trimming cut 6 bases from V and 6 bases from J; bases unmatched to any gene: 10. The germline gives CDR1 MNHEY, CDR2 SMNVEV (reference sequence). The CDR3 is 16 amino acids. CDR3 residues: CASRTWGQGPSGELFF. The CDR3 DNA reads as TGTGCCAGCAGAACATGGGGACAGGGGCCGTCCGGGGAGCTGTTTTTT.

This clone is medium-sized. The chain has TRBV5-4 and TRBJ2-7; D perhaps matches TRBD2 (5 bases). The CDR3 totals 14 residues. V lost 0 bases and J lost 2, with 9 bases in between. The germline CDR1 and CDR2 sequences are SGHNT and YYREEE (reference sequence). The CDR3 loop reads CASSLAEGAYEQYF. CDR3 sequence (DNA): TGTGCCAGCAGCTTGGCCGAGGGAGCCTACGAGCAGTACTTC.

The rearrangement uses TRBV4-1 and TRBJ2-5; no clear D. CDR3 size: 13 residues. CDR1 and CDR2 from the germline V gene are MGHRA and YSYEKL. V was pared by 0 bases and J by 13 bases, with 15 bases between. In DNA form, the CDR3 reads TGCGCCAGCAGCCAAGATTCGGAGATAGAGCCGTACTTC. Amino acid sequence: CASSQDSEIEPYF.

The chain is built from TRBV6-6 and TRBJ2-7; TRBD1 agrees at 8 bases. The germline V gene encodes CDR1 MNHNY and CDR2 SVGAGI (reference sequence). CDR3 length: 14 residues. V trimming: 7 bases; J trimming: 12 bases; junction bases outside the gene matches: 17. The DNA for the CDR3 is TGTGCCAGCATGCCCTCCGGACAGGGTACAATCGGGTACTTC. It encodes CASMPSGQGTIGYF.

CDR3 in DNA: TGCGCCAGCAGCCAGTCCGGGACAGGGGTATATGGCTACACCTTC. Amino acid sequence: CASSQSGTGVYGYTF. The chain carries TRBV4-1 and TRBJ1-2; 10 bases agree with TRBD1. V shed 3 bases and J 5 bases; nucleotides not matched to a gene: 6. Germline lookup yields CDR1 MGHRA and CDR2 YSYEKL. The CDR3 spans 15 residues.

The V gene is TRBV7-9, the J gene TRBJ1-5; 10 nucleotides agree with TRBD1. Germline V gene sequence: CDR1 SEHNR, CDR2 FQNEAQ (reference sequence). The CDR3 runs to 14 residues. Losses at the gene ends were 4 bases for V and 6 bases for J; bases not matched to a gene: 3. The chain's CDR3 is CASSYGQGGQPQHF. CDR3 coding DNA: TGTGCCAGCAGCTACGGACAGGGGGGTCAGCCCCAGCATTTT.

The chain links TRBV29-1 to TRBJ1-1; 8 bases fit TRBD1. Per germline, CDR1 SQVTM and CDR2 ANQGSEA. Trimming cost V 5 bases and J 4 bases; bases outside gene matches: 6. CDR3 length: 13 residues. CDR3 DNA: TGCAGCGTTTCCCGGACAGGGAGCACTGAAGCTTTCTTT. This sequence encodes CSVSRTGSTEAFF.

This chain connects TRBV28 to TRBJ1-3; D uncertain. This CDR3 is built from 15 residues. Trimming stripped 5 bases from V and 0 bases from J, with 11 bases between. CDR1 and CDR2 from the germline V gene are MDHEN and SYDVKM. The CDR3 spells CASSPQARSGNTIYF. Here the CDR3 DNA reads TGTGCCAGCAGTCCCCAAGCCCGCTCTGGAAACACCATATATTTT.

The chain joins TRBV19 to TRBJ2-1, with D unclear. The V gene lost 5 bases and the J gene lost 0 bases, with 14 bases spanning the gap. This CDR3 has 16 amino acids. Germline V gene sequence: CDR1 LNHDA, CDR2 SQIVND (reference sequence). The CDR3 coding sequence is TGTGCCAGTAGTTCGCAGCTGGGAAGCTCCTACAATGAGCAGTTCTTC. Its translation: CASSSQLGSSYNEQFF.

V and J are TRBV7-2 and TRBJ2-4; 7 nucleotides match TRBD2. V was pared by 5 bases and J by 1 base, with 8 bases of the junction left unmatched. The CDR3 covers 16 residues. Germline V gene sequence: CDR1 SGHTA, CDR2 FQGNSA. The CDR3 region has the DNA TGTGCCAGCAGCCCCTTGGGGGGGTCGGCCAAAAACATTCAGTACTTC. It translates to CASSPLGGSAKNIQYF.

The V call is TRBV27, the J call TRBJ2-2; D is unclear. V dropped 3 bases and J dropped 4 bases, with 9 bases sitting between them. Germline V gene sequence: CDR1 MNHEY, CDR2 SMNVEV (reference sequence). The CDR3 has 14 residues. The CDR3 region has the DNA TGTGCCAGCAGTTTTCAGATGATCACCGGGGAGCTGTTTTTT. Translated: CASSFQMITGELFF.

The gene calls are TRBV3-1 (or the pseudogene TRBV3-2) and TRBJ2-3, with D hard to call. V was trimmed by 0 bases and J by 7 bases, leaving 8 bases between them. There are 13 residues in the CDR3. Germline values: CDR1 LGHDT, CDR2 YNNKEL (reference sequence). This CDR3 is CASSQDVGNTQYF. In nucleotides, the CDR3 is TGTGCCAGCAGCCAAGATGTGGGTAATACGCAGTATTTT.

This clone came up once. The rearrangement joins TRBV5-6 to TRBJ1-2, with a possible D match to TRBD1 (5 bases). From germline, CDR1 is SGHDT and CDR2 YYEEEE. Deletions cut 6 bases from V and 2 bases from J, with 8 bases between. The CDR3 sequence is 12 residues long. DNA of the CDR3: TGTGCCAGCATGAGACAGAACTATGGCTACACCTTC. It encodes CASMRQNYGYTF.

As to this clone: The same CDR3 is also encoded by other DNA sequences in this sample. The V gene is TRBV15, the J gene TRBJ2-7; D gene unclear. The CDR3 loop spans 14 amino acids. Between the trimmed V and J ends, which lost 3 bases and 2 bases, there was a span of 11 bases. Germline V gene sequence: CDR1 LNHNV, CDR2 YYDKDF (reference sequence). CDR3 sequence reads: CATSRDLGPYEQYF. CDR3 in DNA: TGTGCCACCAGCAGGGATCTCGGACCCTACGAGCAGTACTTC.